This passage covers 14 T cell receptor beta chains from one sample sequenced in a study of blood T cell repertoires in COVID-19. Data came from immunoSEQ multiplex PCR; TCRdb stores just in-frame clones and leaves some out. The sample shows approximately 270,000 clones, about 90% of them seen only once. Sequenced: PBMCs or T cells enriched from blood (not recorded which). Receptors originate from a woman in her twenties or thirties with acute COVID-19.

The chain combines TRBV21-1 with TRBJ2-7; the listed D gene, TRBD2, was not tested against the DNA. TRBV21-1 represents a pseudogene. The CDR3 consists of 14 residues. CDR3 DNA: TGTGCCAGCAGCAACGGTCCATTTTTTTACGAGCAGTACTTC. Protein: CASSNGPFFYEQYF.

This clone was detected once. The chain carries TRBV7-8 and TRBJ2-3; 10 bases match TRBD2. The CDR3 length is 15 residues. Trimming removed 4 bases from V and 3 bases from J; junction bases left unmatched: 4. Germline lookup yields CDR1 SGHVS and CDR2 FQNEAQ. CDR3 in DNA: TGTGCCAGCAGCTCCCTGACTAGCGGGACAGATACGCAGTATTTT. It specifies CASSSLTSGTDTQYF.

The chain carries TRBV3-1 (or the pseudogene TRBV3-2) and TRBJ1-3; D is unclear. The CDR3 extends over 15 amino acids. Germline V gene sequence: CDR1 LGHDT, CDR2 YNNKEL (reference sequence). V lost 2 bases and J 1 base, leaving 9 bases between the germline ends. The CDR3 loop is CASSQNFGSGNTIYF. The CDR3 bases are TGTGCCAGCAGCCAAAATTTCGGTTCTGGAAACACCATATATTTT.

The chain joins TRBV30 to TRBJ1-1; D is unclear. The ends were cut back, 0 bases at V and 7 bases at J, with 12 bases in the middle. This CDR3 is built from 13 residues. Germline CDR1 and CDR2: GTSNPN and SVGIG (reference sequence). The DNA of the CDR3 is TGTGCCTGGAGTGTAATGGGCTTCGGTGAAGCTTTCTTT. Translating it yields CAWSVMGFGEAFF.

This clone occurred once. This chain links TRBV10-1 with TRBJ1-2, with D possibly matching TRBD1 (5 bases). The CDR3 is made up of 13 amino acids. Per germline, CDR1 WNHNN and CDR2 SYGVQD (reference sequence). V lost 2 bases to trimming and J lost 2 bases, with 6 bases between them. The CDR3 reads CASSEQGNYGYTF. In DNA, the CDR3 is TGCGCCAGCAGTGAGCAGGGCAACTATGGCTACACCTTC.

This chain links TRBV25-1 with TRBJ2-2; tentatively, D is TRBD1 (6 bases). The CDR3 is made up of 14 amino acids. The germline gives CDR1 MGHDK, CDR2 SYGVNS. V dropped 5 bases and J dropped 2 bases, with 9 bases sitting between them. CDR3 loop: CASSQDSNTGELFF. CDR3 nucleotide sequence: TGTGCCAGCAGTCAGGACAGTAACACCGGGGAGCTGTTTTTT.

In DNA, the CDR3 is TGTGCCAGCAGCTTAGGCCTGAACGGGAGTGGGTACGAGCAGTACTTC. Residues: CASSLGLNGSGYEQYF. V is TRBV7-2 and J is TRBJ2-7; possible D gene TRBD2, 6 bases. Per the germline V gene, CDR1 is SGHTA and CDR2 is FQGNSA. Trimming removed 1 base at V and 4 bases at J, with 17 bases between. The CDR3 extends over 16 amino acids.

This clone showed up just a few times. The genes are TRBV7-9 and TRBJ2-7; 10 bases agree with TRBD1. The CDR3 runs 15 residues. CDR1 and CDR2 from the germline V gene are SEHNR and FQNEAQ (reference sequence). V lost 5 bases and J lost 2; bases outside the gene matches: 6. Here the CDR3 reads CASSPGTGEAYEQYF. In nucleotides, the CDR3 is TGTGCCAGCAGCCCGGGGACAGGGGAGGCCTACGAGCAGTACTTC.

This clone was seen once. The J gene is TRBJ2-3, the V gene TRBV28; no clear D gene. CDR1 MDHEN and CDR2 SYDVKM come from the germline V gene. CDR3 length: 12 residues. V was trimmed by 6 bases and J by 4 bases, leaving 8 bases between them. CDR3 bases: TGTGCCAGCAGGACAACCGCAGATACGCAGTATTTT. This translates into CASRTTADTQYF.

V is TRBV29-1 and J is TRBJ2-2; D may be TRBD2 (5 bases). Trimming took 2 bases from V and 7 from J, leaving 11 bases between them. The CDR3 contains 13 residues. Germline CDR1 is SQVTM and CDR2 is ANQGSEA. The CDR3 spells CSVESLAGGELFF. DNA for the CDR3: TGCAGCGTTGAAAGTCTAGCCGGCGGGGAGCTGTTTTTT.

The chain has TRBV4-3 and TRBJ1-2; the match to TRBD1 covers 9 bases. CDR3 size: 15 residues. V lost 2 bases, J lost 2 bases, and 3 bases stayed unmatched. Germline CDR1 reads LGHNA; CDR2 reads YSLEER. CDR3 amino acids: CASSQYGTGNYGYTF. The CDR3 region has the DNA TGCGCCAGCAGCCAATACGGGACAGGGAACTATGGCTACACCTTC.

The chain joins TRBV6-5 to TRBJ2-3; 11 nucleotides agree with TRBD2. V gave up 1 base and J gave up 4 bases; unmatched junction bases: 4. Germline V gene data show CDR1 as MNHEY and CDR2 as SVGAGI. CDR3 size: 16 residues. CDR3 residues: CASSYYSGRASDTQYF. CDR3 bases: TGTGCCAGCAGTTACTATAGCGGGAGGGCCTCAGATACGCAGTATTTT.

Here the CDR3 DNA reads TGTGCCAGTAGTATTGTCGGGGGGGGAGAAAAACTGTTTTTT. This sequence encodes CASSIVGGGEKLFF. This chain joins TRBV19 and TRBJ1-4, with D possibly being TRBD1 (5 bases). V shed 3 bases and J shed 8 bases, with 13 bases lying between them. Germline V gene sequence: CDR1 LNHDA, CDR2 SQIVND (reference sequence). This CDR3 contains 14 residues.

The V gene is TRBV28, the J gene TRBJ2-7, with D possibly matching TRBD2 (5 bases). Germline CDR1 MDHEN, CDR2 SYDVKM. Between the trimmed V and J ends, which lost 8 bases and 2 bases, there was a span of 16 bases. This CDR3 has 14 amino acids. As DNA, the CDR3 is TGTGCCAGCGATCCCGGGGTAAGAACCTACGAGCAGTACTTC. Its protein is CASDPGVRTYEQYF.